This section outlines one T cell receptor (beta chain) sequence together with its context. This may be a read error: a much more frequent sequence differs by one nucleotide. The source of the sample is a study of neurological immune-mediated disorders. TCRdb called the 5' RACE reads again in MiXCR, with one record for every CDR3 protein. In the table there are 31,000 or so distinct CDR3 sequences, 10% to 15% of which are singletons. This CDR3 is 15 amino acids long. Germline-derived CDR1 and CDR2 are SGHAT and FQNNGV. The ends lost 7 bases at V and 7 bases at J; junction bases unmatched: 7. Time point described: technical triplicate 2.

Sequenced input: CD4+ T cells from blood. This clonotype was obtained from a female donor with HTLV-1-associated myelopathy (HAM/TSP). This chain links TRBV11-2 with TRBJ2-1; 13 bases align to TRBD2. CDR3 residues: CASNLGLAGRNEQFF. The CDR3 DNA follows: TGTGCCAGCAACCTGGGACTAGCGGGAAGAAATGAGCAGTTCTTC.